This record covers a single TCR beta chain. These data originate in a study of blood T cell repertoires in COVID-19. Across the study: Sites in the United States, Italy and Spain provided acute and convalescent COVID-19 samples. Nucleic acid was either cDNA or gDNA, and it came from T cells, B-cell-depleted T cells, or PBMCs.

Clones were sequenced by immunoSEQ multiplex PCR, and TCRdb holds only the in-frame ones, with some missing. The data hold under 150,000 clones, with 85% to 90% observed a single time. The specimen sequenced was peripheral blood. This TCR was recovered from a human donor in a cohort sampled during active COVID-19.

Here the CDR3 DNA reads TGCGCCAGCAGCCAGCACCTTCGTCGTGGGGCGGGGACTTCTGAAAAACTGTTTTTT. This translates into CASSQHLRRGAGTSEKLFF. The V gene is TRBV4-1, the J gene TRBJ1-4; D is perhaps TRBD1 (5 bases). Germline CDR1 MGHRA, CDR2 YSYEKL. CDR3 length equals 19 residues. V lost 3 bases, J lost 7 bases, and 27 bases lay in between.